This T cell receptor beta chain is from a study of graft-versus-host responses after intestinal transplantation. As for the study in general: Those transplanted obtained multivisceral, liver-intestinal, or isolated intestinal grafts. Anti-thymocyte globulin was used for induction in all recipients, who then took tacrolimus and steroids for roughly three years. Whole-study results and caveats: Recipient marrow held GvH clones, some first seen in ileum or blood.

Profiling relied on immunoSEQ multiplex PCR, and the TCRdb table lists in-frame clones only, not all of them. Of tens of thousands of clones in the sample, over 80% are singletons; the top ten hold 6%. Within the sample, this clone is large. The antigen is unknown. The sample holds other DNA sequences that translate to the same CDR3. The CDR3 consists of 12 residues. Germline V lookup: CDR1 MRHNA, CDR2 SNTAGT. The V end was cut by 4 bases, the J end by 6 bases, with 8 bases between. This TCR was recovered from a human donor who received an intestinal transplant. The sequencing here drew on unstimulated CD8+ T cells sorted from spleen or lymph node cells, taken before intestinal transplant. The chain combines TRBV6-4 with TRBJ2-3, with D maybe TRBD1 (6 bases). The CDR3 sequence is CASSAGEDTQYF. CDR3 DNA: TGTGCCAGCAGTGCAGGGGAGGATACGCAGTATTTT.